The next 31 T cell receptor beta chains were all read from a single sample in a study of shared clonotypes between healthy human individuals. TCRdb keeps only in-frame clones here, not all; method: immunoSEQ multiplex PCR. The sample carries millions of clones, approximately 93% recorded once. Sequencing was carried out using naive CD4+ T cells from PBMCs. Subset: CD45RA+ positively selected. These receptor sequences come from a man younger than 30 in good health. Some clones in this sample may be carry-over from other donors' samples.

With regard to this clone: Other DNA sequences in the sample encode the same CDR3. The chain couples TRBV6-1 to TRBJ1-5; D ambiguous. V was shortened by 0 bases and J by 6 bases, with 6 bases between the two germline ends. The CDR3 loop spans 13 amino acids. The V gene's germline CDR1 is MNHNS and CDR2 SASEGT. CDR3 loop: CASSEAGGQPQHF. The CDR3 region has the DNA TGTGCCAGCAGTGAAGCGGGTGGTCAGCCCCAGCATTTT.

The chain carries TRBV7-9 and TRBJ2-7; 7 bases line up with TRBD1. This CDR3 comprises 14 residues. V dropped 5 bases and J dropped 4; count of bases not matched to a gene: 8. CDR1 and CDR2 from the germline V gene are SEHNR and FQNEAQ (reference sequence). The CDR3 is CASSMDRSAYEQYF. The CDR3 nucleotides are TGTGCCAGCAGCATGGACAGGTCGGCGTACGAGCAGTACTTC.

The chain employs TRBV4-2 and TRBJ1-1; D gene uncertain. The CDR3 has 13 amino acids. The germline CDR1 and CDR2 sequences are LGHNA and YNFKEQ. V was clipped by 1 base and J by 8 bases, with 11 bases between them. The CDR3 sequence is CASSQGARSEAFF. DNA for the CDR3: TGTGCCAGCAGCCAAGGGGCAAGGTCGGAAGCTTTCTTT.

The J gene is TRBJ2-5, the V gene TRBV18; 8 bases fit TRBD2. The CDR3 spans 17 residues. V lost 6 bases, J lost 1 base, and 13 bases stayed unmatched. CDR1 and CDR2 from the germline V gene are KGHSH and LQKENI. The CDR3 DNA follows: TGTGCCAGCTCTCCTCCTTACGGGAGGGAGGGCCAAGAGACCCAGTACTTC. Encoded protein: CASSPPYGREGQETQYF.

J is TRBJ1-2 and V is TRBV6-5, with 9 bases lining up with TRBD1. The CDR3 has 13 amino acids. J lost 8 bases, V lost 6 bases, and 7 bases had no gene match. The germline V gene has CDR1 MNHEY and CDR2 SVGAGI. Written as DNA, the CDR3 is TGTGCCAGCAGGCCCACAGGGGGCGCCGGCTACACCTTC. This sequence encodes CASRPTGGAGYTF.

The chain carries TRBV28 and TRBJ1-5, with a weak D call TRBD1 (6 bases). Per germline, CDR1 MDHEN and CDR2 SYDVKM. The V gene lost 5 bases and the J gene lost 11 bases, with 19 bases spanning the gap. CDR3 length: 14 residues. CDR3 in DNA: TGTGCCAGCAGTATACAGGCTGGTTCAGGGGCCCAGCATTTT. Translation gives CASSIQAGSGAQHF.

The chain has TRBV6-5 and TRBJ1-2; TRBD1 matches 7 bases. The V gene end was trimmed by 6 bases and the J gene end by 4 bases; junction bases not matched to a gene: 11. Per germline, CDR1 MNHEY and CDR2 SVGAGI. The CDR3 has 15 amino acids. The CDR3 DNA reads as TGTGCCAGCAGCCGGTACCAGGGGGAAGGCTATGGCTACACCTTC. Its protein is CASSRYQGEGYGYTF.

Points on this clone: The same CDR3 arises from other DNA sequences in this sample as well. This chain connects TRBV28 to TRBJ1-2; D gene unclear. The CDR3 has 12 residues. Germline CDR1 is MDHEN and CDR2 is SYDVKM. V lost 3 bases to trimming and J lost 7 bases, with 9 bases between them. CDR3 amino acids: CASSLIRGGYTF. Here the CDR3 DNA reads TGTGCCAGCAGTTTGATCCGGGGTGGCTACACCTTC.

Turning to this clone: This CDR3 is also generated by other DNA sequences in the sample. The V and J genes are TRBV20-1 and TRBJ2-7; no definite D call. Germline-derived CDR1 and CDR2 are DFQATT and SNEGSKA (reference sequence). The CDR3 is made up of 10 amino acids. The V end lost 5 bases, the J end lost 1 base, and 3 bases lay between the germline ends. CDR3 nucleotides: TGCAGTGCTCTTTCCTACGAGCAGTACTTC. Protein product: CSALSYEQYF.

The rearrangement links TRBV28 to TRBJ2-2; 8 positions match TRBD2. J was trimmed by 7 bases and V by 5 bases; bases with no gene match: 9. This CDR3 region has 15 residues. The germline CDR1 and CDR2 sequences are MDHEN and SYDVKM. The CDR3 reads CASSRPGLGVGELFF. Written as DNA, the CDR3 is TGTGCCAGCAGTCGCCCGGGACTAGGGGTCGGGGAGCTGTTTTTT.

The V and J genes are TRBV4-1 and TRBJ1-3; D unclear. With 0 bases removed from V and 2 bases from J, the gap between germline ends came to 11 bases. The CDR3 is 16 amino acids. CDR1 MGHRA and CDR2 YSYEKL come from the germline V gene. As DNA, the CDR3 is TGCGCCAGCAGCCAAGAGGACCCAAGGGCTGGAAACACCATATATTTT. Protein product: CASSQEDPRAGNTIYF.

The rearrangement links TRBV6-1 to TRBJ2-7; D call uncertain. This CDR3 has 15 residues. V was pared by 3 bases and J by 3 bases, with 15 bases between. Germline lookup yields CDR1 MNHNS and CDR2 SASEGT. The CDR3 nucleotides read TGTGCCAGCAGTGAGACGTTACTCACTCTCTACGAGCAGTACTTC. Its protein product is CASSETLLTLYEQYF.

The chain employs TRBV7-2 and TRBJ2-7, with 7 bases identical to TRBD1. Germline V gene data show CDR1 as SGHTA and CDR2 as FQGNSA. Trimming at V came to 5 bases and at J to 4 bases, leaving 8 bases not matched to a gene. The CDR3 consists of 14 residues. CDR3 DNA: TGTGCCAGCAGCATCGGACAGGATCTTTACGAGCAGTACTTC. Translating it yields CASSIGQDLYEQYF.

Worth noting for this clone: Other DNA sequences in the sample encode the same CDR3. The chain carries TRBV30 and TRBJ2-7; tentative D call: TRBD2 (5 bases). This CDR3 is built from 11 residues. CDR1 is GTSNPN and CDR2 is SVGIG in the germline V gene (reference sequence). V was cut by 2 bases and J by 7 bases, with 9 bases left in between. This CDR3 is CAWSRRGEQYF. DNA for the CDR3: TGTGCCTGGAGTCGTCGCGGGGAGCAGTACTTC.

The V call is TRBV25-1, the J call TRBJ2-5; no firm D call. The end of the DNA is better explained by TRBJ2-7, so the J call may be wrong. Looked up from germline, CDR1 is MGHDK and CDR2 is SYGVNS. The CDR3 length is 15 residues. The CDR3 coding sequence is TGTGCCAGCAGTGACCTCCGCCAGAGTACCTACGAGCAGTACTTC. It codes for CASSDLRQSTYEQYF.

The chain recombines TRBV5-4 with TRBJ2-7; D not resolved. This CDR3 spans 13 amino acids. The germline V gene encodes CDR1 SGHNT and CDR2 YYREEE (reference sequence). Trimming took off 4 bases at V and 3 bases at J, with 11 bases between the two ends. The chain's CDR3 is CASSGPDNYEQYF. Here the CDR3 DNA reads TGTGCCAGCAGCGGGCCCGACAACTACGAGCAGTACTTC.

The genes are TRBV5-4 and TRBJ2-7; 8 bases match TRBD2. The tail of the sequence fits TRBJ2-5 better, so the J call may be wrong. This CDR3 has 17 residues. The V gene's germline CDR1 is SGHNT and CDR2 YYREEE (reference sequence). The CDR3 DNA reads as TGTGCCAGCAGTCCCCGGGGGGGCGGGGGCTACCAAGAGACCCAGTACTTC. Translated, it gives CASSPRGGGGYQETQYF.

The CDR3 nucleotides read TGCGCCAGCAGCCAAGATGCTAACACCTTCTACGAGCAGTACTTC. It is translated as CASSQDANTFYEQYF. The chain employs TRBV4-1 and TRBJ2-7, with D unclear. Germline V gives CDR1 MGHRA, CDR2 YSYEKL. The CDR3 runs to 15 residues. V was clipped by 0 bases and J by 3 bases, with 12 bases between them.

The chain combines TRBV5-1 with TRBJ2-2, with TRBD2 matching 10 bases. This CDR3 is built from 19 residues. The J segment lost 1 base and the V segment lost 1 base, leaving 10 bases of the junction unmatched. CDR1 and CDR2 (germline): SGHRS, YFSETQ. The CDR3 nucleotides read TGCGCCAGCAGCTTGCATGGGCTAGCGGGAGTGGGGAACACCGGGGAGCTGTTTTTT. This codes for CASSLHGLAGVGNTGELFF.

The genes are TRBV27 and TRBJ1-1; D possibly corresponds to TRBD1 (5 bases). V lost 3 bases and J lost 1, with 12 bases in between. The length of the CDR3 is 15 residues. Germline V lookup: CDR1 MNHEY, CDR2 SMNVEV (reference sequence). CDR3 nucleotide sequence: TGTGCCAGCAGTTTGAAAGGACATCCGAACACTGAAGCTTTCTTT. Protein: CASSLKGHPNTEAFF.

The J gene is TRBJ2-3, the V gene TRBV6-6; D unresolved. Trimming removed 7 bases at V and 2 bases at J, with 7 bases between. CDR1 is MNHNY, CDR2 SVGAGI, per germline (reference sequence). CDR3 length: 12 amino acids. The CDR3 reads CASMRSTDTQYF. The CDR3 coding sequence is TGTGCCAGCATGAGGTCCACAGATACGCAGTATTTT.

This clone was counted a single time. The gene calls are TRBV7-8 and TRBJ2-3; D gene ambiguous. CDR3 length: 11 amino acids. Trimming pared 4 bases from V and 7 bases from J, leaving 6 bases between. Germline V CDR1 and CDR2: SGHVS, FQNEAQ. As DNA, the CDR3 is TGTGCCAGCAGCTCCCAGAATACGCAGTATTTT. It translates to CASSSQNTQYF.

The sample holds one count of this clone. The chain recombines TRBV5-8 with TRBJ2-3; 8 bases line up with TRBD1. There are 17 residues in the CDR3. V dropped 0 bases and J dropped 3; count of bases not matched to a gene: 9. The germline CDR1 and CDR2 sequences are SGHTS and YDEGEE. CDR3 nucleotides: TGTGCCAGCAGCTTGGGGTTGCCAGGGGGCTTGACAGATACGCAGTATTTT. It specifies CASSLGLPGGLTDTQYF.

The chain has TRBV5-6 and TRBJ2-3; D is perhaps TRBD1 or TRBD2 (6 bases each). Trimming cost V 4 bases and J 3 bases, with 18 bases left between them. This CDR3 has 16 residues. Germline-derived CDR1 and CDR2 are SGHDT and YYEEEE. CDR3 protein: CASSPGAGTVTDTQYF. The DNA of the CDR3 is TGTGCCAGCAGCCCGGGGGCGGGAACTGTTACAGATACGCAGTATTTT.

The chain carries TRBV18 and TRBJ2-1, with a weak D call TRBD2 (6 bases). This CDR3 contains 14 residues. V was pared by 0 bases and J by 6 bases, with 9 bases between. Per the germline V gene, CDR1 is KGHSH and CDR2 is LQKENI. Here the CDR3 reads CASSPPLATNEQFF. The CDR3 nucleotides are TGTGCCAGCTCACCACCTCTAGCGACCAATGAGCAGTTCTTC.

This rearrangement joins TRBV5-6 to TRBJ1-3, with a weak D call TRBD1 (5 bases). This CDR3 is built from 13 residues. Germline-derived CDR1 and CDR2 are SGHDT and YYEEEE. V was clipped by 4 bases and J by 8 bases, with 13 bases between them. The CDR3 spells CASSLRGFDTIYF. DNA of the CDR3: TGTGCCAGCAGCCTAAGGGGATTTGACACCATATATTTT.

Notes on this clone: In the same sample, other DNA sequences code for this CDR3. V is TRBV5-1 and J is TRBJ1-1; D is undetermined. Germline loops: CDR1 SGHRS, CDR2 YFSETQ. The CDR3 totals 11 residues. V was shortened by 7 bases and J by 4 bases, with 8 bases between the two germline ends. CDR3 sequence (DNA): TGCGCCAGCTCTGTAGGCACTGAAGCTTTCTTT. Translating it yields CASSVGTEAFF.

The V gene is TRBV6-5, the J gene TRBJ1-6; maybe TRBD1 (5 bases). Trimming pared 0 bases from V and 9 bases from J, leaving 12 bases between. CDR1 is MNHEY, CDR2 SVGAGI, per germline. The length of the CDR3 is 15 residues. CDR3 residues: CASSYSTGTTSPLHF. The CDR3 region has the DNA TGTGCCAGCAGTTACTCTACAGGCACAACTTCACCCCTCCACTTT.

The chain employs TRBV28 and TRBJ2-3, with TRBD2 identical over 11 bases. The CDR3 has 15 residues. V trimming: 4 bases; J trimming: 6 bases; junction bases outside the gene matches: 6. From germline, CDR1 is MDHEN and CDR2 SYDVKM. The CDR3 sequence: CASSSLAGGPDTQYF. DNA of the CDR3: TGTGCCAGCAGTTCGCTAGCGGGAGGTCCCGATACGCAGTATTTT.

V and J are TRBV5-1 and TRBJ2-5; the D gene could be TRBD1 or TRBD2 (5 bases each). Trimming removed 4 bases at V and 0 bases at J, with 16 bases between. CDR1 is SGHRS and CDR2 is YFSETQ in the germline V gene. This CDR3 has 16 amino acids. The CDR3 sequence: CASSLTGTGYQETQYF. In nucleotides, the CDR3 is TGCGCCAGCAGCCTGACCGGGACGGGGTACCAAGAGACCCAGTACTTC.

V is TRBV15 and J is TRBJ2-7, with D possibly TRBD1 on 5 matching bases. Trimming stripped 3 bases from V and 2 bases from J, with 14 bases between. Looked up from germline, CDR1 is LNHNV and CDR2 is YYDKDF (reference sequence). This CDR3 has 15 residues. CDR3 residues: CATSSGVTDTYEQYF. CDR3 nucleotides: TGTGCCACCAGCAGTGGGGTAACGGACACCTACGAGCAGTACTTC.